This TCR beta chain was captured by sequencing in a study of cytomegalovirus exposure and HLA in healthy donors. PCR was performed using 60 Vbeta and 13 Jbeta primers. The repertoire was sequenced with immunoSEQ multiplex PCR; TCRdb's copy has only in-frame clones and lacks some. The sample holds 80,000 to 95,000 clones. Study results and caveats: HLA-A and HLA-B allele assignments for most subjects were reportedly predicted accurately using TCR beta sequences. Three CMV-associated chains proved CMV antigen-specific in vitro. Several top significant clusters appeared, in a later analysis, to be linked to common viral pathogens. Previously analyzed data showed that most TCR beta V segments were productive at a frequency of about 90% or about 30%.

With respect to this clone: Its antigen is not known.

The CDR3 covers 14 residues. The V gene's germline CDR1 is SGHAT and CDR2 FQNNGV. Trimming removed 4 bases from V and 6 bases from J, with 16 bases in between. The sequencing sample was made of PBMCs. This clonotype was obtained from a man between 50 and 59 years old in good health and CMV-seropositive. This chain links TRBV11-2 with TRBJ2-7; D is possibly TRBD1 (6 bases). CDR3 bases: TGTGCCAGCAGCTCTTTGAAAGGACAGCTCGAGCAGTACTTC. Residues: CASSSLKGQLEQYF.